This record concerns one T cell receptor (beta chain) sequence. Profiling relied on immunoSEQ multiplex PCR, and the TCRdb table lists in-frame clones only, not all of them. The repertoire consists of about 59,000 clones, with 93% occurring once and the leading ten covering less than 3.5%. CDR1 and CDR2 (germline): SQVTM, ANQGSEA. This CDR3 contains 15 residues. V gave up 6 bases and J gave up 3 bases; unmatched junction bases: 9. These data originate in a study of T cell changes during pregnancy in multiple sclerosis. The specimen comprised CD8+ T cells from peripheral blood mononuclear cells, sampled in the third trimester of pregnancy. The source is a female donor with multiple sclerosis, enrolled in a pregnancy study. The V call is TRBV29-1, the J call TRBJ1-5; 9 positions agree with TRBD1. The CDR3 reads CSVVTRTGVNQPQHF. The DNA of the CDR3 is TGCAGCGTGGTGACTAGGACAGGGGTCAATCAGCCCCAGCATTTT. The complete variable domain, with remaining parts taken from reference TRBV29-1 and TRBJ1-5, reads SAVISQKPSRDICQRGTSLTIQCQVDSQVTMMFWYRQQPGQSLTLIATANQGSEATYESGFVIDKFPISRPNLTFSTLTVSNMSPEDSSIYLCSVVTRTGVNQPQHFGDGTRLSIL.